This T cell receptor (beta chain) stems from a study of blood T cell repertoires in COVID-19 (dated by TCRdb to 2018 to 2021). About the full investigation: Samples covering the acute and convalescent phases of COVID-19 were provided by collaborators in the United States, Italy and Spain. Where HLA class I and class II types were available, the types were taken from metadata supplied by the sample provider, not from assay-based typing. The material from the prospective study consisted of cDNA or gDNA derived from T cells, B-cell-depleted T cells, or PBMCs. Samples were obtained from the ongoing ImmuneRACE study (first 160 participants) and from roughly 1,300 subjects provided by 6 global collaborators. The repertoires were released in a freely available public database intended as a resource for research on the immune response to SARS-CoV-2. Deeply sampled blood TCRbeta repertoires from subjects exposed to, actively infected with, or recovered from COVID-19 were included in the dataset. The sample metadata nearly always contained a de-identified subject ID, COVID-19 status, age in years and sex.

At one collaborating source in Seattle, patients were enrolled during active infection and were followed longitudinally through the course of disease. Collaborating institutions collected whole blood in K2EDTA tubes following their own protocols. For TCRbeta analysis, collaborators shipped samples as frozen whole blood, isolated PBMCs, or DNA extracted from either of those sample types. This clone was detected a few times. Its cognate antigen has yet to be identified. Base qualities were left out, and no much larger clone turns up one base away. TCRbeta CDR3 regions were amplified from genomic DNA using the immunoSEQ Assay, a bias-controlled multiplex PCR. In the original analysis: The number of nucleated cells in each sample was estimated from the amplification of reference gene primers within the assay. Sequence reads were collapsed and filtered to measure the absolute abundance of every unique TCRbeta CDR3 rearrangement. Productive Simpson clonality was computed per sample as the square root of Simpson's diversity index over productive rearrangements. Not all clones reach the TCRdb copy of this immuneACCESS table, which keeps in-frame sequences only. Checked studies attribute under half of the gap to unresolved V genes and leave the rest unexplained. That table gives V, J and clone size, and the DNA gave D and trimming. This sample holds about 130,000 clones; approximately 74% were observed only once. The biggest ten clones account for 6% of the sample.

Including cysteine and phenylalanine, the CDR3 has 16 amino acids. Of all the DNA, just the CDR3 is kept, 48 bases in frame from base 1. In the germline V gene, CDR1 corresponds to LGHNA and CDR2 to YNFKEQ. Between the V and J ends, shortened by 6 bases and 7 bases respectively, the junction contains 25 bases. Results and caveats for the whole study, not just this receptor: The quantity of clinical and demographic metadata differed by source and by participant and was supplied without curation.

The source of this sequence is an elderly man with COVID-19, enrolled during active disease. Material: peripheral blood. Recombination joined TRBV4-2 with TRBJ2-7, and TRBD2 may be the D gene, going by 7 matching bases. The CDR3 corresponds to CASRLDARGRAQEQYF. Here is the DNA: TGTGCCAGCAGGCTAGATGCTAGGGGGAGGGCCCAGGAGCAGTACTTC.